This T cell receptor (beta chain) was identified in a study of T-cell reconstitution after alpha-beta-depleted transplantation in children (dated by TCRdb to the mid-2010s). In the study overall: T-cell immune reconstitution after TCRalphabeta/CD19-depleted allogeneic hematopoietic cell transplantation in children was quantitatively tracked in the study by means of TCR repertoire profiling. Study-level results and caveats: In some patients, high TCRbeta diversity at day 60 was attributed to recipient T cells and intrathymic progenitors that had survived conditioning. Over the following months the frequencies of hyperexpanded clones went down, and after one year T-cell counts and TCRbeta diversity were mostly credited to newly produced T cells. Apparently early alphabetaT-cell count recovery about two months after transplant reportedly relied on only several hundred rapidly expanded clones derived from non-depleted graft cells.

Libraries were made using PCR. Instrument on record: Illumina HiSeq 2500. TCR library preparation used molecular barcoding, with unique molecular identifiers applied to normalize quantification of the TCRbeta repertoire. TCRdb cleaned the public reads at Q25 with fastp, built clones with MiXCR and kept in-frame beta chains. When rows share a CDR3 protein, they turn into one entry using the most common DNA and genes. Across this sample there are some 300,000 distinct CDR3 sequences, with 6% to 10% seen only once. The ten largest account for around 10% of the sample. The CDR3 runs 14 residues from the cysteine to the phenylalanine. The CDR3 DNA has 42 bases and is translated from base 1. For CDR1 and CDR2, the germline V gene lists SGHAT and FQNNGV. V is clipped by 1 base and J by 4 bases, and the sequence between their germline boundaries is 8 bases long. Of note for this clonotype: Which antigen it targets is not known. Base qualities are not provided; no much larger clone lies one nucleotide away.

In the paper's terms, the treatment or condition label means: allogeneic hematopoietic cell transplantation with graft depleted of TCRalphabeta T cells and CD19 B cells. The transplant recipients were children given TCRalphabeta/CD19-depleted allogeneic hematopoietic cell grafts. The chain is assembled from TRBV11-2 and TRBJ2-4; no D gene can be assigned with confidence. The sample here was peripheral blood, taken 360 days after TCRalphabeta/CD19-depleted stem cell transplant. The TCR sequence derives from a female patient aged 2-15 years who had a stem cell transplant for Fanconi anemia, so the T cells may come from the graft donor. For the CDR3, the sequence is CASSLVGRKNIQYF. The DNA is as follows: TGTGCCAGCAGCTTAGTAGGGCGGAAAAACATTCAGTACTTC.